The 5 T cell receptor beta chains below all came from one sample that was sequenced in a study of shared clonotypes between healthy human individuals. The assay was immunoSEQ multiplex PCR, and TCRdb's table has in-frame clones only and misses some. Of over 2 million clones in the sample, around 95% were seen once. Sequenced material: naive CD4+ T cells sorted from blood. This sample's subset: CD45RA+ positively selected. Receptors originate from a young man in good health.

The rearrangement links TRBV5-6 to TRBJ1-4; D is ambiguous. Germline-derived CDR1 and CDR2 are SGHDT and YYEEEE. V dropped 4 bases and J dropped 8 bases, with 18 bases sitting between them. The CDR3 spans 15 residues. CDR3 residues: CASSLSEGRREKLFF. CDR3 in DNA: TGTGCCAGCAGCCTTTCGGAGGGCCGGAGAGAAAAACTGTTTTTT.

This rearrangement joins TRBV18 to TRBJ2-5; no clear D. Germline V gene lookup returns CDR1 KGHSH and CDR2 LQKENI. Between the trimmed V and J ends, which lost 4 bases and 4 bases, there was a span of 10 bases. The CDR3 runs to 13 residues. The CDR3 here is CASSLNVRETQYF. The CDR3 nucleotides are TGTGCCAGCTCACTAAACGTAAGAGAGACCCAGTACTTC. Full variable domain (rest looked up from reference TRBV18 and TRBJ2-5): NAGVMQNPRHLVRRRGQEARLRCSPMKGHSHVYWYRQLPEEGLKFMVYLQKENIIDESGMPKERFSAEFPKEGPSILRIQQVVRGDSAAYFCASSLNVRETQYFGPGTRLLVL.

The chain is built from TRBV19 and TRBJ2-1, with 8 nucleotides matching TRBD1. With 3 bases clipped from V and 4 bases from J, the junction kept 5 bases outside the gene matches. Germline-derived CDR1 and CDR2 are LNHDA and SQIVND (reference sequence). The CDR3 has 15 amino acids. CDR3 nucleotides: TGTGCCAGTAGTATGGACAGGGAAGCGTACAATGAGCAGTTCTTC. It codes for CASSMDREAYNEQFF. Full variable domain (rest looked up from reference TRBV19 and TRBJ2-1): DGGITQSPKYLFRKEGQNVTLSCEQNLNHDAMYWYRQDPGQGLRLIYYSQIVNDFQKGDIAEGYSVSREKKESFPLTVTSAQKNPTAFYLCASSMDREAYNEQFFGPGTRLTVL.

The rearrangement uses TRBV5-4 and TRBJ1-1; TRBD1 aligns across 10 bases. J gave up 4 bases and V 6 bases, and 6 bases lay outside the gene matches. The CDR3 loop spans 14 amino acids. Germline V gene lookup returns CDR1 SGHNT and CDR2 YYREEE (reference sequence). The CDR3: CASNRGQGGTEAFF. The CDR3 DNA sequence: TGTGCCAGCAACCGCGGACAGGGGGGCACTGAAGCTTTCTTT. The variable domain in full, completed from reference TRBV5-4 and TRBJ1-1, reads ETGVTQSPTHLIKTRGQQVTLRCSSQSGHNTVSWYQQALGQGPQFIFQYYREEENGRGNFPPRFSGLQFPNYSSELNVNALELDDSALYLCASNRGQGGTEAFFGQGTRLTVV.

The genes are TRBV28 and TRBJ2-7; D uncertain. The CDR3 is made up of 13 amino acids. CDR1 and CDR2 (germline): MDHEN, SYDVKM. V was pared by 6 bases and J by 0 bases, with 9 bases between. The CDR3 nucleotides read TGTGCCAGCAGGGCGTACGACTCCTACGAGCAGTACTTC. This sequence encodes CASRAYDSYEQYF.